The sequence of this T cell receptor beta chain was determined in a study of T-cell memory formation after mild COVID-19. Findings and limits, study-wide: Shrinking CD4+ clones were chiefly CM and EM; CD8+ ones were chiefly EMRA. Cross-reactive memory seemingly joined, as some responding clones were found in pre-infection memory.

Deletions cut 2 bases from V and 7 bases from J, with 5 bases between. The germline V gene has CDR1 LGHDT and CDR2 YNNKEL (reference sequence). CDR3 length equals 11 residues. This clonotype was found a few times. The target antigen is unknown. TCRalpha and TCRbeta libraries used 5'RACE with constant-segment primers and UMIs. TCRdb reprocessed the 5' RACE reads via MiXCR and lists one record per CDR3 protein. Among fewer than 650,000 distinct CDR3 sequences listed, 17% were seen once. The sequenced sample consisted of PBMCs or a T cell subset sorted from them (not recorded which). This clonotype originated in an adult woman who had mild COVID-19 (a few samples of this study predate the infection). Cell type and time point are not known. The genes are TRBV3-1 and TRBJ1-2; no clear D gene. CDR3 DNA sequence: TGTGCCAGCAGCCAAAGAGGTGGCTACACCTTC. This codes for CASSQRGGYTF. Variable domain in full (rest from reference TRBV3-1 and TRBJ1-2): DTAVSQTPKYLVTQMGNDKSIKCEQNLGHDTMYWYKQDSKKFLKIMFSYNNKELIINETVPNRFSPKSPDKAHLNLHINSLELGDSAVYFCASSQRGGYTFGSGTRLTVV.